This T cell receptor (beta chain) was identified in a study of blood T cell repertoires in COVID-19. CDR1 MDHEN and CDR2 SYDVKM come from the germline V gene. CDR3 length: 14 amino acids. Germline trimming cut 4 bases from V and 6 bases from J; bases unmatched to any gene: 5. The repertoire was sequenced with immunoSEQ multiplex PCR; TCRdb's copy has only in-frame clones and lacks some. The sample has some 46,000 clones; 70% to 90% are singletons. The clonotype originates from a woman older than 75 with COVID-19, enrolled during active disease. The sample comprised peripheral blood. V gene TRBV28 combines with J gene TRBJ2-4; 8 bases are shared with TRBD1. Here the CDR3 DNA reads TGTGCCAGCAGTTCGGGACAGGAACTAAACATTCAGTACTTC. This gives the protein CASSSGQELNIQYF. Drawing the rest from reference TRBV28 and TRBJ2-4, the complete variable domain is DVKVTQSSRYLVKRTGEKVFLECVQDMDHENMFWYRQDPGLGLRLIYFSYDVKMKEKGDIPEGYSVSREKKERFSLILESASTNQTSMYLCASSSGQELNIQYFGAGTRLSVL.